Each of the 28 T cell receptor beta chains below was sequenced from the same sample in a study of T cells in Graves' hyperthyroidism and ophthalmopathy. Authors of the study amplified TCR beta CDR3 regions from RNA transcripts. The HTBI set primed first-round TCR CDR3 RT-PCR. TCRdb re-derived calls from the multiplex PCR reads in MiXCR, one entry per CDR3 protein. The sample lists about 500,000 distinct CDR3 sequences, roughly 15% occurring once. The sample taken for sequencing was blood. The receptors were gathered from a woman between 18 and 29 years old with Graves' ophthalmopathy.

This chain joins TRBV20-1 and TRBJ1-1, with a tentative D call TRBD1 (5 bases). CDR3 length: 13 amino acids. Germline V gene data show CDR1 as DFQATT and CDR2 as SNEGSKA (reference sequence). V was pared by 5 bases and J by 1 base, with 11 bases between. The CDR3 reads CSALGVGNTEAFF. The CDR3 nucleotides read TGCAGTGCTTTGGGGGTCGGGAACACTGAAGCTTTCTTT.

The V and J genes are TRBV6-1 and TRBJ1-5, with a possible D match to TRBD1 (5 bases). V gave up 10 bases and J gave up 1 base, with 14 bases separating them. The CDR3 length is 14 residues. Germline V gene sequence: CDR1 MNHNS, CDR2 SASEGT. This CDR3 reads CATWGGLSNQPQHF. In DNA form, the CDR3 reads TGTGCCACCTGGGGGGGTTTGAGCAATCAGCCCCAGCATTTT.

This clonotype showed up just a few times. This rearrangement joins TRBV5-1 to TRBJ1-1, with 10 bases identical to TRBD1. Germline CDR1 reads SGHRS; CDR2 reads YFSETQ. This CDR3 is built from 16 residues. V shed 0 bases and J 2 bases; nucleotides not matched to a gene: 4. The CDR3 spells CASSLAGTGANTEAFF. The DNA for the CDR3 is TGCGCCAGCAGCTTGGCCGGGACAGGGGCCAACACTGAAGCTTTCTTT.

The chain uses TRBV5-1 and TRBJ1-6; D remains unclear. The CDR3 is 14 residues long. Trimming removed 7 bases from V and 5 bases from J, with 13 bases in between. The V gene's germline CDR1 is SGHRS and CDR2 YFSETQ. The CDR3 DNA reads TGCGCCAGCGGCCTGTTACCTAATAATTCACCCCTCCACTTT. Translation gives CASGLLPNNSPLHF.

Regarding this clonotype: An end of the junction differs from the germline gene, which may be a read error. The chain carries TRBV5-1 and TRBJ2-6; D is possibly TRBD1 (7 bases). The germline CDR1 and CDR2 sequences are SGHRS and YFSETQ. CDR3 length: 19 residues. CDR3 protein: CASSFAEGALTAGANVLTF. CDR3 DNA: TGTGCCAGCAGCTTTGCGGAGGGGGCACTTACCGCTGGGGCCAACGTCCTGACTTTC.

This clonotype came up once. This CDR3 is CASSEDKYQETQYF. As DNA, the CDR3 is TGTGCCAGCAGTGAAGATAAGTACCAAGAGACCCAGTACTTC. The rearrangement joins TRBV2 to TRBJ2-5; D remains unclear. Germline V gene lookup returns CDR1 SNHLY and CDR2 FYNNEI. V shed 1 base and J shed 0 bases, with 6 bases lying between them. CDR3 length: 14 residues.

Of note for this clonotype: A read error may be the cause here, since a much bigger clone is one base away. This sequence joins TRBV20-1 and TRBJ1-1, with TRBD1 as a possible D gene (5 bases). Germline-derived CDR1 and CDR2 are DFQATT and SNEGSKA (reference sequence). This CDR3 is built from 17 residues. V dropped 6 bases and J dropped 1 base, with 24 bases sitting between them. CDR3 protein: CSASGTVSGRKNTEAFF. The CDR3 bases are TGCAGTGCCTCAGGGACGGTCAGCGGGCGGAAGAACACTGAAGCTTTCTTT.

This clonotype was seen many times. The DNA for the CDR3 is TGCGCCAGCAGCTGGGAGACTAGCGGGGATGTAAATACGCAGTATTTT. Protein sequence: CASSWETSGDVNTQYF. The V and J genes are TRBV5-1 and TRBJ2-3; 11 bases align to TRBD2. V lost 3 bases and J lost 7; bases outside the gene matches: 10. The length of the CDR3 is 16 residues. The V gene's germline CDR1 is SGHRS and CDR2 YFSETQ.

Ten or more counts support this clonotype. The rearrangement uses TRBV10-3 and TRBJ1-4; 7 bases map to TRBD1. The V segment lost 4 bases and the J segment 0 bases; nucleotides outside the gene matches: 2. Germline V gives CDR1 ENHRY, CDR2 SYGVKD. CDR3 size: 15 residues. In DNA form, the CDR3 reads TGTGCCATCAGTGGAGACAGGGCAACTAATGAAAAACTGTTTTTT. This translates into CAISGDRATNEKLFF.

The V and J genes are TRBV5-1 and TRBJ2-7; TRBD2 aligns across 12 bases. The CDR3 totals 14 residues. Unmatched junction bases numbered 5, after V lost 6 bases and J lost 4 bases. Germline CDR1 SGHRS, CDR2 YFSETQ. The CDR3 here is CASKPGLAGYEQYF. The CDR3 DNA sequence: TGCGCCAGCAAACCGGGACTAGCGGGTTACGAGCAGTACTTC.

Only a few counts were recorded for this clonotype. This chain links TRBV7-2 with TRBJ1-2; possible D gene TRBD1, 6 bases. Germline CDR1 reads SGHTA; CDR2 reads FQGNSA. V lost 5 bases and J lost 4, with 11 bases in between. The CDR3 has 13 amino acids. The CDR3 is CASSPDRTYGYTF. CDR3 nucleotides: TGTGCCAGCAGCCCGGACAGAACCTATGGCTACACCTTC.

The chain is built from TRBV20-1 and TRBJ2-7; 7 positions agree with TRBD1. Per germline, CDR1 DFQATT and CDR2 SNEGSKA (reference sequence). The ends lost 3 bases at V and 2 bases at J; junction bases unmatched: 4. This CDR3 is built from 13 residues. CDR3 nucleotide sequence: TGCAGTGCTAGGTCCGACAGGGCCTACGAGCAGTACTTC. It yields the protein CSARSDRAYEQYF.

The rearrangement uses TRBV10-3 and TRBJ2-2; 11 bases match TRBD2. In germline, CDR1 is ENHRY, CDR2 SYGVKD. Trimming cost V 3 bases and J 0 bases; bases outside gene matches: 9. CDR3 size: 19 residues. CDR3 sequence (DNA): TGTGCCATCAGTGACCTCACCGGGACTAGCGGAGCGAACACCGGGGAGCTGTTTTTT. It encodes CAISDLTGTSGANTGELFF.

This clonotype was seen a few times. The V call is TRBV7-6, the J call TRBJ1-1; TRBD1 matches at 8 bases. The CDR3 spans 19 residues. Germline trimming cut 1 base from V and 3 bases from J; bases unmatched to any gene: 16. Germline V gene sequence: CDR1 SGHVS, CDR2 FNYEAQ. The CDR3 sequence is CASSLEGGTGPGPDTEAFF. CDR3 nucleotides: TGTGCCAGCAGCTTAGAAGGTGGGACAGGCCCCGGCCCGGACACTGAAGCTTTCTTT.

V gene TRBV9 combines with J gene TRBJ1-2, with 8 bases aligning to TRBD1. Trimming took 3 bases from V and 0 from J; bases not matched to a gene: 7. Germline V gene sequence: CDR1 SGDLS, CDR2 YYNGEE. The CDR3 length is 16 residues. The CDR3 spells CASSASGTGANYGYTF. CDR3 coding DNA: TGTGCCAGCAGCGCCTCCGGGACAGGAGCTAACTATGGCTACACCTTC.

This rearrangement joins TRBV6-1 to TRBJ1-5; D ambiguous. The length of the CDR3 is 13 residues. CDR1 MNHNS and CDR2 SASEGT come from the germline V gene. The V end lost 7 bases, the J end lost 0 bases, and 7 bases lay between the germline ends. The CDR3 spells CASMVNSNQPQHF. The CDR3 region has the DNA TGTGCCAGCATGGTTAATAGCAATCAGCCCCAGCATTTT.

Ten or more counts support this clonotype. The chain is built from TRBV2 and TRBJ1-4, with 7 nucleotides matching TRBD1. Germline V gives CDR1 SNHLY, CDR2 FYNNEI. V shed 2 bases and J 0 bases; nucleotides not matched to a gene: 15. This CDR3 region has 20 residues. The CDR3 protein is CASSEQFPGGPYTTNEKLFF. CDR3 bases: TGTGCCAGCAGTGAACAGTTTCCAGGGGGACCCTATACAACTAATGAAAAACTGTTTTTT.

This clonotype was counted at least ten times. The V and J genes are TRBV18 and TRBJ1-2, with a tentative D call TRBD1 (5 bases). The length of the CDR3 is 12 residues. The germline V gene encodes CDR1 KGHSH and CDR2 LQKENI. Trimming removed 3 bases from V and 6 bases from J, with 8 bases in between. DNA of the CDR3: TGTGCCAGCTCACCCGGGGCGGATGGCTACACCTTC. Translating gives CASSPGADGYTF.

This clonotype was detected ten times or more. The V gene is TRBV6-2 or TRBV6-3, the J gene TRBJ1-2; the match to TRBD1 covers 8 bases. The germline gives CDR1 MNHEY, CDR2 SVGEGT. This CDR3 is built from 14 residues. V gave up 6 bases and J gave up 7 bases; unmatched junction bases: 10. CDR3 sequence reads: CASRGQGPDGGYTF. The CDR3 DNA reads TGTGCCAGCAGAGGACAGGGTCCCGACGGTGGCTACACCTTC.

This clonotype is a singleton in its sample. The chain carries TRBV2 and TRBJ2-1, with 9 bases identical to TRBD2. With V trimmed by 8 bases and J by 2 bases, 4 bases remained unmatched. This CDR3 has 14 residues. CDR1 is SNHLY and CDR2 is FYNNEI in the germline V gene. The CDR3 is CASYGGGAYNEQFF. The CDR3 DNA follows: TGTGCCAGCTATGGCGGGGGGGCCTACAATGAGCAGTTCTTC.

This clonotype occurred many times. The chain uses TRBV7-9 and TRBJ1-2; D not certain. Germline V lookup: CDR1 SEHNR, CDR2 FQNEAQ (reference sequence). The CDR3 is 12 amino acids. The ends were cut back, 4 bases at V and 6 bases at J, with 9 bases in the middle. The CDR3 region has the DNA TGTGCCAGCAGCTCCCCCGCAGATGGCTACACCTTC. Translation gives CASSSPADGYTF.

CDR3 coding DNA: TGCAGCGTCTCCCCGGGGACATTGAACACTGAAGCTTTCTTT. Residues: CSVSPGTLNTEAFF. V and J are TRBV29-1 and TRBJ1-1; tentatively, D is TRBD1 (6 bases). Trimming pared 6 bases from V and 0 bases from J, leaving 14 bases between. The CDR3 covers 14 residues. Germline V gives CDR1 SQVTM, CDR2 ANQGSEA.

This clonotype was counted between two and nine times. The chain combines TRBV20-1 with TRBJ2-7; D unclear. Germline CDR1 and CDR2: DFQATT and SNEGSKA (reference sequence). The length of the CDR3 is 13 residues. Trimming left V 7 bases short and J 6 bases short, with 19 bases between. In nucleotides, the CDR3 is TGCAGTGGGTCGTGGGTCATGGAGTCCGAGCAGTACTTC. Protein product: CSGSWVMESEQYF.

Many counts were recorded for this clonotype. The chain uses TRBV7-9 and TRBJ2-3; D is perhaps TRBD1 or TRBD2 (5 bases each). Germline lookup yields CDR1 SEHNR and CDR2 FQNEAQ (reference sequence). V was pared by 0 bases and J by 0 bases, with 10 bases between. The CDR3 has 16 amino acids. In DNA form, the CDR3 reads TGTGCCAGCAGCTTAGCCTGGGACCAAAGCACAGATACGCAGTATTTT. Protein product: CASSLAWDQSTDTQYF.

This clonotype was detected a few times. V and J are TRBV12-3 or TRBV12-4 and TRBJ1-6; D is undetermined. The CDR3 covers 15 residues. V was trimmed by 2 bases and J by 9 bases, leaving 14 bases between them. The CDR3 region has the DNA TGTGCCAGCAGTTTAACTCCTGGGTCTACTTCACCCCTCCACTTT. Its protein product is CASSLTPGSTSPLHF.

This rearrangement joins TRBV3-1 to TRBJ2-3; the D call may be TRBD1 or TRBD2 (6 bases each). Trimming stripped 1 base from V and 0 bases from J, with 11 bases between. CDR1 and CDR2 (germline): LGHDT, YNNKEL (reference sequence). The CDR3 loop spans 16 amino acids. This chain's CDR3 is CASSQAGAGSTDTQYF. The DNA of the CDR3 is TGTGCCAGCAGCCAAGCGGGGGCGGGAAGCACAGATACGCAGTATTTT.

This clonotype was recorded many times. V usage is TRBV5-6 and J usage is TRBJ2-1; D ambiguous. Germline CDR1 reads SGHDT; CDR2 reads YYEEEE. V lost 0 bases, J lost 5 bases, and 3 bases lay in between. The CDR3 loop spans 12 amino acids. This CDR3 is CASSLEHNEQFF. CDR3 DNA sequence: TGTGCCAGCAGCTTGGAACACAATGAGCAGTTCTTC.

This clonotype was recorded many times. This chain links TRBV11-2 with TRBJ2-6; the match to TRBD1 covers 9 bases. The CDR3 has 17 residues. V was pared by 4 bases and J by 2 bases, with 6 bases of the junction left unmatched. CDR1 and CDR2 (germline): SGHAT, FQNNGV. The CDR3 region is CASSSRTGVAGANVLTF. The DNA for the CDR3 is TGTGCCAGCAGCTCCCGGACAGGGGTGGCTGGGGCCAACGTCCTGACTTTC.